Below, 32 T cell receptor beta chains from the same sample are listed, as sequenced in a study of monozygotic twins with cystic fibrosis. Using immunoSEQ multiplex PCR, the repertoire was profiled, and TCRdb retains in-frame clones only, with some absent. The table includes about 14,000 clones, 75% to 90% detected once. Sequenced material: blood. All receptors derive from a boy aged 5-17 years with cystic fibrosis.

The CDR3 nucleotides read TGTGCCAGCAGCTTAGAAATGGGCACAGATACGCAGTATTTT. Its protein is CASSLEMGTDTQYF. The chain joins TRBV7-9 to TRBJ2-3; D is unresolved. V was shortened by 1 base and J by 1 base, with 6 bases between the two germline ends. The CDR3 loop spans 14 amino acids. Germline CDR1 SEHNR, CDR2 FQNEAQ (reference sequence). Full variable domain (rest looked up from reference TRBV7-9 and TRBJ2-3): DTGVSQNPRHKITKRGQNVTFRCDPISEHNRLYWYRQTLGQGPEFLTYFQNEAQLEKSRLLSDRFSAERPKGSFSTLEIQRTEQGDSAMYLCASSLEMGTDTQYFGPGTRLTVL.

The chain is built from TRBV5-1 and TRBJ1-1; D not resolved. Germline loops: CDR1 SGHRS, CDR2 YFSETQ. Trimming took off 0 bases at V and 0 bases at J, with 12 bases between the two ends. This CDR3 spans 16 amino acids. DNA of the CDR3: TGCGCCAGCAGCTTGGAGTCACCAGTCATGAACACTGAAGCTTTCTTT. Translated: CASSLESPVMNTEAFF.

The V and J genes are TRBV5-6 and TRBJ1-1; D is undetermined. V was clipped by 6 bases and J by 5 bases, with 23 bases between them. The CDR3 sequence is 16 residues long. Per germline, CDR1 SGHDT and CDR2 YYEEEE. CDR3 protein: CASTIAGFSPATEAFF. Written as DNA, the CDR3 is TGTGCCAGCACCATCGCGGGTTTTAGCCCCGCGACTGAAGCTTTCTTT.

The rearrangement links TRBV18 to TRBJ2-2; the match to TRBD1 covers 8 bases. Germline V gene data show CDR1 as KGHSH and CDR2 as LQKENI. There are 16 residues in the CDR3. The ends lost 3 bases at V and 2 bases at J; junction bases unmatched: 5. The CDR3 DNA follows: TGTGCCAGCTCACCGAGACAGGGGTCCAACACCGGGGAGCTGTTTTTT. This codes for CASSPRQGSNTGELFF.

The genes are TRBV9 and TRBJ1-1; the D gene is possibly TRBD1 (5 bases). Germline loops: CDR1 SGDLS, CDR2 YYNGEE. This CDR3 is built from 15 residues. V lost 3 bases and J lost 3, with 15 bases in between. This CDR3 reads CASSGPGTKHTEAFF. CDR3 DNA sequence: TGTGCCAGCAGCGGGCCCGGGACCAAGCACACTGAAGCTTTCTTT. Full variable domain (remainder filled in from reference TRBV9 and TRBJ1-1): DSGVTQTPKHLITATGQRVTLRCSPRSGDLSVYWYQQSLDQGLQFLIQYYNGEERAKGNILERFSAQQFPDLHSELNLSSLELGDSALYFCASSGPGTKHTEAFFGQGTRLTVV.

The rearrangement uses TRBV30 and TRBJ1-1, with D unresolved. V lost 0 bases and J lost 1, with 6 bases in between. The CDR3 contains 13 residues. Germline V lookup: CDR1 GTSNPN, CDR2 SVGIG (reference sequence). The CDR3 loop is CAWSVERNTEAFF. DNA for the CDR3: TGTGCCTGGAGTGTAGAAAGGAACACTGAAGCTTTCTTT.

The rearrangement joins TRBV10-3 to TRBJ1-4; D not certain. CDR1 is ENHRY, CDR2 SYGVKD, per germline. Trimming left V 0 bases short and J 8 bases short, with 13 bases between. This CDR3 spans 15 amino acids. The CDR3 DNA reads TGTGCCATCAGTGAGTCGATTTATCGGGGAGAAAAACTGTTTTTT. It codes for CAISESIYRGEKLFF.

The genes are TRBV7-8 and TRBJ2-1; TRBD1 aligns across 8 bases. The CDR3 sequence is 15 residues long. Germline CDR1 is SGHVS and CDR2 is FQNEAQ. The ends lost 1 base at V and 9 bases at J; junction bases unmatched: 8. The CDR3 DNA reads TGTGCCAGCAGCTTAGTAGGCAGGGGGCTAAGTGAGCAGTTCTTC. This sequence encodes CASSLVGRGLSEQFF.

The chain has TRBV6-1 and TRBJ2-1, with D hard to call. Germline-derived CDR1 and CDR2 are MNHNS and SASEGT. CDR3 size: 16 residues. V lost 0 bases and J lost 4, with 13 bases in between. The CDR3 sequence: CASSEAGGGLYNEQFF. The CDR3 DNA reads TGTGCCAGCAGTGAAGCGGGTGGCGGCCTATACAATGAGCAGTTCTTC.

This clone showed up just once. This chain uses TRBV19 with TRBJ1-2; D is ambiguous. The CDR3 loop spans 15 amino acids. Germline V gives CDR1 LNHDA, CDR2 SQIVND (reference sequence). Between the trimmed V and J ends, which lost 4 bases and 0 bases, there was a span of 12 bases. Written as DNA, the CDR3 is TGTGCCAGTAGTAAGTTACAAGGATCTAACTATGGCTACACCTTC. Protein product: CASSKLQGSNYGYTF.

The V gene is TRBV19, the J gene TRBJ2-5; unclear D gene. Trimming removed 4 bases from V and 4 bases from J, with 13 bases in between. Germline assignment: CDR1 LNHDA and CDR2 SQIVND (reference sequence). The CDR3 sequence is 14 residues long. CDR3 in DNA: TGTGCCAGTAGTACCACTTCAGGAGTAGAGACCCAGTACTTC. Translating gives CASSTTSGVETQYF.

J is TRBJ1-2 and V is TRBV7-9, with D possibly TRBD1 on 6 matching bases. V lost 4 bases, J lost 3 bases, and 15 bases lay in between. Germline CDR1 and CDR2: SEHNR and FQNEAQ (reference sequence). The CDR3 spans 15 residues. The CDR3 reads CASSSGHRVDYGYTF. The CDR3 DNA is TGTGCCAGCAGCTCAGGGCACAGGGTTGACTATGGCTACACCTTC.

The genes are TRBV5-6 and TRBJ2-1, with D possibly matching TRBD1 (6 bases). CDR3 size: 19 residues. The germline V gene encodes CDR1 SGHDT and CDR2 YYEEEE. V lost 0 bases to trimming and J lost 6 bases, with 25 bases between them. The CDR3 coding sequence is TGTGCCAGCAGCTTGGCCAGGTTGACAGGCGGTGTAGGAAGCAATGAGCAGTTCTTC. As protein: CASSLARLTGGVGSNEQFF.

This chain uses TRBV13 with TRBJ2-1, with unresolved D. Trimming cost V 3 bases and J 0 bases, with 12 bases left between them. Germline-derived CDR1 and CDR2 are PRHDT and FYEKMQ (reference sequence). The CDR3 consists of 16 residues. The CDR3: CASSFSARSSYNEQFF. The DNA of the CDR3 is TGTGCCAGCAGCTTCTCGGCCCGAAGCTCCTACAATGAGCAGTTCTTC.

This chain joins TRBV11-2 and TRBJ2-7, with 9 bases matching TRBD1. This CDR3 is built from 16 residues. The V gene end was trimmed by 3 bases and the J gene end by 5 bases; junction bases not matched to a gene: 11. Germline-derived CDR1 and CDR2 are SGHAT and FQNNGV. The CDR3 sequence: CASSLQPGQGLHEQYF. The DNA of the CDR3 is TGTGCCAGCAGCTTGCAACCGGGACAGGGTCTACACGAGCAGTACTTC.

CDR3 bases: TGCGCCAGCAGCCAAGACCTAGGCGGGAGGGCATCAGATACGCAGTATTTT. Protein: CASSQDLGGRASDTQYF. The chain is built from TRBV4-1 and TRBJ2-3; 9 bases match TRBD2. J gave up 4 bases and V 0 bases, and 8 bases lay outside the gene matches. Germline lookup yields CDR1 MGHRA and CDR2 YSYEKL. CDR3 length: 17 residues.

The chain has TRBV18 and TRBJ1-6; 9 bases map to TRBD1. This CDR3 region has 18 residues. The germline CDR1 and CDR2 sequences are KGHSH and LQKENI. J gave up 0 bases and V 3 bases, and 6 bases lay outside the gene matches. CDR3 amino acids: CASSPRETGGSYNSPLHF. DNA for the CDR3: TGTGCCAGCTCACCTAGGGAGACAGGGGGCTCCTATAATTCACCCCTCCACTTT.

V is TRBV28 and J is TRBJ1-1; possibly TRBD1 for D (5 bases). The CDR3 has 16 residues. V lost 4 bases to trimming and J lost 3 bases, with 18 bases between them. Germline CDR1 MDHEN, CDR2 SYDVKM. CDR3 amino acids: CASSSNRQYPHTEAFF. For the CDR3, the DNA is TGTGCCAGCAGTTCAAACCGACAGTACCCTCACACTGAAGCTTTCTTT. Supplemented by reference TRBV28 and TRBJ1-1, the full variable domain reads DVKVTQSSRYLVKRTGEKVFLECVQDMDHENMFWYRQDPGLGLRLIYFSYDVKMKEKGDIPEGYSVSREKKERFSLILESASTNQTSMYLCASSSNRQYPHTEAFFGQGTRLTVV.

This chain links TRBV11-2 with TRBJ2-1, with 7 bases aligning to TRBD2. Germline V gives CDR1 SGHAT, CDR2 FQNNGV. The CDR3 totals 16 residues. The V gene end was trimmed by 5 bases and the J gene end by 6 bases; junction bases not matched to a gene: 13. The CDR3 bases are TGTGCCAGCAGCGCCCCGACTAGCCCGGAGTTCAATGAGCAGTTCTTC. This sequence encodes CASSAPTSPEFNEQFF.

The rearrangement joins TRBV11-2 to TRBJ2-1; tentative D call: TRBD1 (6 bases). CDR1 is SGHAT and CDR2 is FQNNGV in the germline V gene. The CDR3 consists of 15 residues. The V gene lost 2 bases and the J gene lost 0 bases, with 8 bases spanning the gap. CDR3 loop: CASSLIGGSYNEQFF. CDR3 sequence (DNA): TGTGCCAGCAGCTTAATAGGGGGCTCCTACAATGAGCAGTTCTTC.

The CDR3 sequence: CASSYGLGDGEQFF. The CDR3 DNA reads TGTGCCAGCAGTTACGGACTAGGAGACGGTGAGCAGTTCTTC. The chain links TRBV6-5 to TRBJ2-1; 7 nucleotides align to TRBD2. CDR1 MNHEY and CDR2 SVGAGI come from the germline V gene. The ends lost 2 bases at V and 9 bases at J; junction bases unmatched: 7. The CDR3 is made up of 14 amino acids.

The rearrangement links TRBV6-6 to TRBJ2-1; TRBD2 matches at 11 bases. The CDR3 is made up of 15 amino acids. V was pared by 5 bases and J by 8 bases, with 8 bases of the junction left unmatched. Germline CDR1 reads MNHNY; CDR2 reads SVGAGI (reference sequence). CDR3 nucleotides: TGTGCCAGCAGTCTAGCTAGCGGGAGGCAGGATGAGCAGTTCTTC. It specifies CASSLASGRQDEQFF.

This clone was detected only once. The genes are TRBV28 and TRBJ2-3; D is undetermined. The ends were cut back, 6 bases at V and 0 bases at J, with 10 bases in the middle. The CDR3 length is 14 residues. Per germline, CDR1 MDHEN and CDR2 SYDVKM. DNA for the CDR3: TGTGCCAGCAGCCTTGAAGTTAGCACAGATACGCAGTATTTT. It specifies CASSLEVSTDTQYF. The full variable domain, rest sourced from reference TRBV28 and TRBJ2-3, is DVKVTQSSRYLVKRTGEKVFLECVQDMDHENMFWYRQDPGLGLRLIYFSYDVKMKEKGDIPEGYSVSREKKERFSLILESASTNQTSMYLCASSLEVSTDTQYFGPGTRLTVL.

CDR3 sequence reads: CASSSDPGQDKWGTDTQYF. The CDR3 bases are TGTGCCAGCAGTTCGGATCCGGGACAGGACAAATGGGGCACAGATACGCAGTATTTT. The chain joins TRBV2 to TRBJ2-3; 8 bases are shared with TRBD1. The CDR3 is 19 amino acids. Germline V gene sequence: CDR1 SNHLY, CDR2 FYNNEI. V shed 5 bases, J shed 1 base, and the junction held 17 bases outside the gene matches. Supplemented by reference TRBV2 and TRBJ2-3, the full variable domain reads EPEVTQTPSHQVTQMGQEVILRCVPISNHLYFYWYRQILGQKVEFLVSFYNNEISEKSEIFDDQFSVERPDGSNFTLKIRSTKLEDSAMYFCASSSDPGQDKWGTDTQYFGPGTRLTVL.

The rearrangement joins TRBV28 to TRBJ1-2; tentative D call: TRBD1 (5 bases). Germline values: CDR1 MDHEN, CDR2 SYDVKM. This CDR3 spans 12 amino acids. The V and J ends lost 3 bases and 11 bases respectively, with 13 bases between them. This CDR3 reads CASSLNQNRYTF. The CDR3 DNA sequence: TGTGCCAGCAGTTTGAATCAAAACAGGTACACCTTC.

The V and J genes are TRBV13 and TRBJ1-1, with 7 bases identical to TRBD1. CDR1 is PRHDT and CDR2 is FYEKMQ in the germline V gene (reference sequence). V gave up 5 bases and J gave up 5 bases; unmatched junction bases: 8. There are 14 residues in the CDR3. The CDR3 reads CASSDRVWGTEAFF. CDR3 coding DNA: TGTGCCAGCAGCGACAGGGTTTGGGGGACTGAAGCTTTCTTT.

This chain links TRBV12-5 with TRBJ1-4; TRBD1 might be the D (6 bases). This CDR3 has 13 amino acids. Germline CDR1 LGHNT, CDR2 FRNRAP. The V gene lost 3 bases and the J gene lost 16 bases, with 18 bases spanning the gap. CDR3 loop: CASGFQGSGAPFF. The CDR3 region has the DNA TGTGCTAGTGGTTTCCAGGGGTCCGGGGCGCCGTTTTTT.

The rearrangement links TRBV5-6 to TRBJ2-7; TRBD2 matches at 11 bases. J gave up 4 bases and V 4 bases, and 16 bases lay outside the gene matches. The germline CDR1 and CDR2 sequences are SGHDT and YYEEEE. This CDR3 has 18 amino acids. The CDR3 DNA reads TGTGCCAGCAGCGAGACCGGGACTAGCGGAATCTTCCCTTACGAGCAGTACTTC. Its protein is CASSETGTSGIFPYEQYF.

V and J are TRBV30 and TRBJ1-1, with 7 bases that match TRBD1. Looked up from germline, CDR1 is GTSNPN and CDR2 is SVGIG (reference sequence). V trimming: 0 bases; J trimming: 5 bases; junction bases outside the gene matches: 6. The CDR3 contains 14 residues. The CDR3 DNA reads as TGTGCCTGGAGTGTACGAGGGGGCAGAACTGAAGCTTTCTTT. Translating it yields CAWSVRGGRTEAFF.

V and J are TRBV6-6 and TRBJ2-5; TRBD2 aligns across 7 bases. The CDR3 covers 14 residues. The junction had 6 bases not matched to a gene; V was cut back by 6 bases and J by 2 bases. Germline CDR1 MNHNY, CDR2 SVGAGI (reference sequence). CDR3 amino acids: CASRPSGTQETQYF. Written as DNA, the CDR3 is TGTGCCAGCAGACCCAGCGGGACTCAAGAGACCCAGTACTTC.

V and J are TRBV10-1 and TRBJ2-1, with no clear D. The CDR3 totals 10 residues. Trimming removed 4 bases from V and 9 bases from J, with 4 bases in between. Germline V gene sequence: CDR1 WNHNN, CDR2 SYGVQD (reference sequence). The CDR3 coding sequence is TGCGCCAGCAGTGGAAGTGAGCAGTTCTTC. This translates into CASSGSEQFF.

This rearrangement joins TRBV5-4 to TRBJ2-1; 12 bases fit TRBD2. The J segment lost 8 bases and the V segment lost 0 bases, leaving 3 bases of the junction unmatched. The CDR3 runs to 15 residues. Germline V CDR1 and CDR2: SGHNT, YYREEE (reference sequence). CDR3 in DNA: TGTGCCAGCAGCTTGGGACTAGCGGGAGTCTATGAGCAGTTCTTC. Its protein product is CASSLGLAGVYEQFF.